This T cell receptor (beta chain) derives from a study of cytomegalovirus exposure and HLA in healthy donors. Study context: Among 398 genotyped donors, 80% to 90% fell in the Caucasian-associated ancestry cluster. Findings and limits, study-wide: Later analysis identified about 15,000 TCR beta sequences associated with HLA alleles, using a false discovery rate threshold of 0.05. On later analysis, the bulk of CMV-associated TCR beta chains appeared to be HLA-restricted.

As for this clone: Its antigen remains unknown.

The CDR3 sequence is 15 residues long. V shed 4 bases and J 2 bases; nucleotides not matched to a gene: 7. From germline, CDR1 is SNHLY and CDR2 FYNNEI. The PCR ran on 60 Vbeta and 13 Jbeta primers. Measured with immunoSEQ multiplex PCR; TCRdb has only the in-frame clones, and not every one. Among approximately 160,000 clones, around 72% were seen once, and the ten largest hold 6.5% to 8.5%. The sequence came from a woman aged 35 to 49 in good health and CMV-seropositive. The chain couples TRBV2 to TRBJ2-7; 8 bases fit TRBD1. The source material was PBMCs. The CDR3 region is CASSGDRGSTYEQYF. The DNA of the CDR3 is TGTGCCAGCAGTGGCGACAGGGGATCAACCTACGAGCAGTACTTC.